This TCR beta chain originates from a study of shared clonotypes between healthy human individuals. The CDR3 length is 18 residues. CDR1 and CDR2 from the germline V gene are SGHAT and FQNNGV. The V segment lost 0 bases and the J segment 0 bases; nucleotides outside the gene matches: 9. Sequenced by immunoSEQ multiplex PCR; TCRdb stores in-frame clones only, minus some. Among roughly 640,000 clones listed, over 65% were seen once. The sequenced material came from memory CD4+ T cells sorted from blood. Subset here: CD45RA-negative fraction. This chain joins TRBV11-2 and TRBJ2-5; 8 bases are a match to TRBD2. The clonotype comes from a woman in her twenties or thirties in good health. CDR3: CASSLDLFAGGNQETQYF. CDR3 sequence (DNA): TGTGCCAGCAGCTTAGATCTTTTTGCGGGAGGCAACCAAGAGACCCAGTACTTC. The whole variable domain, filled in from reference TRBV11-2 and TRBJ2-5, reads EAGVAQSPRYKIIEKRQSVAFWCNPISGHATLYWYQQILGQGPKLLIQFQNNGVVDDSQLPKDRFSAERLKGVDSTLKIQPAKLEDSAVYLCASSLDLFAGGNQETQYFGPGTRLLVL.